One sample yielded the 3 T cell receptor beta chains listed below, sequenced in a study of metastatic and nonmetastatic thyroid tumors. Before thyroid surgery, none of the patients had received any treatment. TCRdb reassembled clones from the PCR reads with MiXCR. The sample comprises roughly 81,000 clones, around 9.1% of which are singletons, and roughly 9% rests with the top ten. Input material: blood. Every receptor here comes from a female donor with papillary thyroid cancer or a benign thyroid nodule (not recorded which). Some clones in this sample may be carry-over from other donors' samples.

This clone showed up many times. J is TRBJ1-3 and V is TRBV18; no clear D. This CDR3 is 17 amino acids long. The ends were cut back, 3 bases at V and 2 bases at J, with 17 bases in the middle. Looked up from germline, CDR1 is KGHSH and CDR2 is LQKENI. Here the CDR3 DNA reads TGTGCCAGCTCACCCTCCGGGATCCACTCAACTGGAAACACCATATATTTT. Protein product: CASSPSGIHSTGNTIYF. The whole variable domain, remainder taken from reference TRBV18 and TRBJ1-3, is NAGVMQNPRHLVRRRGQEARLRCSPMKGHSHVYWYRQLPEEGLKFMVYLQKENIIDESGMPKERFSAEFPKEGPSILRIQQVVRGDSAAYFCASSPSGIHSTGNTIYFGEGSWLTVV.

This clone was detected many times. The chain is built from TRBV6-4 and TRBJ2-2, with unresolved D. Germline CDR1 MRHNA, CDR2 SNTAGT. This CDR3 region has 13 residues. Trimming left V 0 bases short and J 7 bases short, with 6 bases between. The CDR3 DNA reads TGTGCCAGCAGTGACTCTGACCGCGGGGAGCTGTTTTTT. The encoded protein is CASSDSDRGELFF.

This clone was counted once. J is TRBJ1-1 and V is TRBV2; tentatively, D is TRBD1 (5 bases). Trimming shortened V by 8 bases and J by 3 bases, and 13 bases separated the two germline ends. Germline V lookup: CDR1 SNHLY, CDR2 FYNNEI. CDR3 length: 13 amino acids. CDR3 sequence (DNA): TGTGCCAGCGGCGGACAACTGTACACTGAAGCTTTCTTT. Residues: CASGGQLYTEAFF.